The 9 T cell receptor beta chains below were found in one sample sequenced in a study of CD8 T cells in Susac syndrome (dated by TCRdb to 2018 to 2020). The protocol used for the library was the immunoSEQ multiplex PCR assay. RNA was extracted using the RNeasy kit, and roughly 0.5 to 1 ug of the RNA was reverse transcribed with random hexamers. In TCRdb, the public reads were trimmed at Q25 with fastp and aligned with MiXCR, with productive beta chains retained. Every distinct CDR3 protein forms one entry, paired with its most common genes and DNA. The sample profile shows around 110,000 distinct CDR3 sequences; over 90% of them were found once. Roughly 0.14% of the sample is taken by the ten largest. Sequencing was performed on CD4+ T cells from PBMCs. Receptor source: a human donor with Susac syndrome.

This sequence joins TRBV12-3 or TRBV12-4 and TRBJ1-2, with a tentative D call TRBD1 (6 bases). CDR3 length: 14 residues. Trimming took off 2 bases at V and 4 bases at J, with 11 bases between the two ends. The CDR3: CASSLWGRGYGYTF. Written as DNA, the CDR3 is TGTGCCAGCAGTTTATGGGGCAGGGGCTATGGCTACACCTTC.

The CDR3: CASLSPGQGATVGYNEQFF. For the CDR3, the DNA is TGTGCCTCTTTGAGCCCCGGACAGGGGGCAACTGTAGGGTACAATGAGCAGTTCTTC. This rearrangement joins TRBV30 to TRBJ2-1, with 11 positions matching TRBD1. This CDR3 contains 19 residues. Looked up from germline, CDR1 is GTSNPN and CDR2 is SVGIG (reference sequence). J was trimmed by 4 bases and V by 7 bases; bases with no gene match: 21. Complete variable domain (other parts from reference TRBV30 and TRBJ2-1): SQTIHQWPATLVQPVGSPLSLECTVEGTSNPNLYWYRQAAGRGLQLLFYSVGIGQISSEVPQNLSASRPQDRQFILSSKKLLLSDSGFYLCASLSPGQGATVGYNEQFFGPGTRLTVL.

The V gene is TRBV19, the J gene TRBJ2-1; 7 positions agree with TRBD1. This CDR3 region has 14 residues. The germline CDR1 and CDR2 sequences are LNHDA and SQIVND (reference sequence). V dropped 7 bases and J dropped 4; count of bases not matched to a gene: 7. The CDR3 coding sequence is TGTGCCAGTACCGGACAGGTTCAGTACAATGAGCAGTTCTTC. Amino acids: CASTGQVQYNEQFF.

The table lists this clonotype with a count of one. The rearrangement joins TRBV4-2 to TRBJ1-5; D remains unclear. This CDR3 region has 17 residues. CDR1 LGHNA and CDR2 YNFKEQ come from the germline V gene. V was shortened by 0 bases and J by 3 bases, with 15 bases between the two germline ends. CDR3 sequence: CASSQDRVASPNQPQHF. CDR3 bases: TGTGCCAGCAGCCAAGATAGGGTCGCATCACCCAATCAGCCCCAGCATTTT.

This clonotype was detected only once. The rearrangement joins TRBV29-1 to TRBJ2-3; no definite D call. Deletions cut 4 bases from V and 0 bases from J, with 5 bases between. This CDR3 is 12 amino acids long. Germline CDR1 is SQVTM and CDR2 is ANQGSEA. CDR3 in amino acids: CSVARSTDTQYF. The CDR3 bases are TGCAGCGTTGCTCGGAGCACAGATACGCAGTATTTT.

The chain's CDR3 is CASSMRQGPDTQYF. CDR3 in DNA: TGTGCCAGTAGTATGAGACAGGGGCCAGATACGCAGTATTTT. The rearrangement joins TRBV19 to TRBJ2-3, with 8 bases fitting TRBD1. Germline CDR1 and CDR2: LNHDA and SQIVND (reference sequence). The CDR3 sequence is 14 residues long. Germline trimming cut 3 bases from V and 4 bases from J; bases unmatched to any gene: 3.

The count of this clonotype is one. The J gene is TRBJ1-5, the V gene TRBV6-2 or TRBV6-3; D uncertain. Trimming pared 2 bases from V and 0 bases from J, leaving 8 bases between. Germline V gene data show CDR1 as MNHEY and CDR2 as SVGEGT. This CDR3 spans 15 amino acids. As DNA, the CDR3 is TGTGCCAGCAGTTACCCAGGAGTTAGCAATCAGCCCCAGCATTTT. Its translation is CASSYPGVSNQPQHF.

The V gene is TRBV5-1, the J gene TRBJ2-2; D uncertain. V was shortened by 4 bases and J by 3 bases, with 13 bases between the two germline ends. Germline assignment: CDR1 SGHRS and CDR2 YFSETQ. This CDR3 region has 15 residues. CDR3 sequence: CASSPRSSDTGELFF. The CDR3 nucleotides read TGCGCCAGCAGCCCCCGTTCGAGCGACACCGGGGAGCTGTTTTTT.

The chain recombines TRBV29-1 with TRBJ2-5; D is perhaps TRBD2 (5 bases). The CDR3 length is 12 residues. CDR1 is SQVTM, CDR2 ANQGSEA, per germline. The germline V and J ends were trimmed by 7 bases and 2 bases, with 11 bases remaining between them. The CDR3 protein is CSASPGQETQYF. The CDR3 bases are TGCAGCGCATCGCCGGGGCAAGAGACCCAGTACTTC.